Here is one T cell receptor beta chain with its context. The data originate from a study of regulatory T cells in long-lasting Graves disease. CDR1 SQVTM and CDR2 ANQGSEA come from the germline V gene. Trimming cost V 5 bases and J 2 bases; bases outside gene matches: 7. The CDR3 spans 14 residues. Building the TCR beta libraries relied on iRepertoire HTBI primers, and CDR3 regions underwent Arm-PCR. One entry per CDR3 protein, called by TCRdb with MiXCR from the multiplex PCR reads. The top ten clones hold 7.1% of a sample with about 470,000 distinct CDR3 sequences, around a fifth of them seen once. Time point noted: persistent/refractory GD, antithyroid drugs over 5 years with positive TRAb. Researchers made the TCR library from RNA that was extracted from PBMCs.

This clonotype was sampled from a female donor with Graves disease. This specimen consisted of peripheral blood mononuclear cells (PBMCs), obtained when the disease was refractory, from a patient treated with antithyroid drugs. This chain connects TRBV29-1 to TRBJ1-1, with 8 bases that match TRBD1. The chain's CDR3 is CSVFRDRLNTEAFF. For the CDR3, the DNA is TGCAGCGTTTTCCGGGACAGGTTAAACACTGAAGCTTTCTTT.